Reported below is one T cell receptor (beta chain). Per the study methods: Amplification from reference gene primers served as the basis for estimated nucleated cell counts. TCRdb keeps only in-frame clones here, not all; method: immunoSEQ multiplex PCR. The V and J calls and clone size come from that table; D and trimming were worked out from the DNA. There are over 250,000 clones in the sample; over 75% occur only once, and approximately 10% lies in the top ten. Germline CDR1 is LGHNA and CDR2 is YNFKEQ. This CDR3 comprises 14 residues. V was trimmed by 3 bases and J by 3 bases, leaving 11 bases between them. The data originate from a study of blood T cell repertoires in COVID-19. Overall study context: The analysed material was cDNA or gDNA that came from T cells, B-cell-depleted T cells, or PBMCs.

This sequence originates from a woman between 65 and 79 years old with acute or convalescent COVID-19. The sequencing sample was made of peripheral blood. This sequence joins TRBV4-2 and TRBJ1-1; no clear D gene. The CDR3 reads CASSQKGLDTEAFF. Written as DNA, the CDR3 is TGTGCCAGCAGCCAGAAAGGACTTGACACTGAAGCTTTCTTT.